Each of the 18 T cell receptor beta chains below was sequenced from the same sample in a study of memory CD4+ T cells and cytomegalovirus serostatus. The sort gate was single viable CD3+CD4+CD8-CD45RO+ cells for memory CD4+ T cells. Sequencing used immunoSEQ multiplex PCR; TCRdb keeps in-frame clones, though not all of them. The sample contains over 50,000 clones, around three quarters of which appear only once. The specimen was memory CD4+ T cells from blood. These receptor sequences come from an adult in good health and CMV-seronegative.

The chain couples TRBV5-4 to TRBJ2-5; a possible D gene is TRBD2 (6 bases). Trimming shortened V by 5 bases and J by 5 bases, and 10 bases separated the two germline ends. CDR1 and CDR2 from the germline V gene are SGHNT and YYREEE (reference sequence). The CDR3 contains 12 residues. The CDR3 DNA follows: TGTGCCAGCAGGGGACTTGGGGAGACCCAGTACTTC. Amino acids: CASRGLGETQYF.

This clone was detected a few times. One end of the junction does not line up with germline, which may come from a read error. This chain uses TRBV7-7 with TRBJ2-2; no firm D call. The CDR3 loop spans 12 amino acids. Per germline, CDR1 SSHAT and CDR2 FNYEAQ (reference sequence). DNA of the CDR3: TGTGCTAGCAGTGAAAACACCGGGGAGCTGTTTTTT. Protein: CASSENTGELFF.

This clone was detected only a few times. The chain links TRBV5-4 to TRBJ1-4, with TRBD1 matching over 7 bases. The CDR3 is 16 residues long. V was pared by 1 base and J by 8 bases, with 11 bases of the junction left unmatched. The germline V gene encodes CDR1 SGHNT and CDR2 YYREEE (reference sequence). CDR3 bases: TGTGCCAGCAGCTTGCGAACGGACAGGTCGGGAGAAAAACTGTTTTTT. Its translation: CASSLRTDRSGEKLFF.

J is TRBJ1-3 and V is TRBV5-1, with D possibly matching TRBD1 (5 bases). The CDR3 runs 20 residues. In germline, CDR1 is SGHRS, CDR2 YFSETQ. Trimming pared 4 bases from V and 2 bases from J, leaving 28 bases between. CDR3 nucleotides: TGCGCCAGCAGCCACGGACAACTGGCAGGGTCCGAGGGCCCTGGAAACACCATATATTTT. Its translation: CASSHGQLAGSEGPGNTIYF.

This CDR3 reads CASSVAGETQYF. CDR3 in DNA: TGTGCCAGCAGCGTAGCTGGGGAGACCCAGTACTTC. This chain uses TRBV9 with TRBJ2-5, with unresolved D. The V end lost 0 bases, the J end lost 5 bases, and 5 bases lay between the germline ends. Germline V gene sequence: CDR1 SGDLS, CDR2 YYNGEE. The CDR3 spans 12 residues. The entire variable domain, with the rest obtained from reference TRBV9 and TRBJ2-5, is as follows: DSGVTQTPKHLITATGQRVTLRCSPRSGDLSVYWYQQSLDQGLQFLIQYYNGEERAKGNILERFSAQQFPDLHSELNLSSLELGDSALYFCASSVAGETQYFGPGTRLLVL.

There are a few counts of this clone. The genes are TRBV15 and TRBJ1-2; D is unresolved. From germline, CDR1 is LNHNV and CDR2 YYDKDF (reference sequence). The CDR3 extends over 15 amino acids. V lost 2 bases to trimming and J lost 8 bases, with 18 bases between them. The CDR3 DNA is TGTGCCACCAGCAGACGGACGGTCGAAAATAGGGGCTACACCTTC. Translating it yields CATSRRTVENRGYTF.

The chain couples TRBV6-1 to TRBJ1-5; maybe TRBD1 (5 bases). V was trimmed by 4 bases and J by 0 bases, leaving 10 bases between them. The CDR3 is made up of 15 amino acids. Germline-derived CDR1 and CDR2 are MNHNS and SASEGT. The CDR3 coding sequence is TGTGCCAGCAGTGCCCAAGACAGTAGCAATCAGCCCCAGCATTTT. It translates to CASSAQDSSNQPQHF.

V usage is TRBV7-2 and J usage is TRBJ1-3; TRBD1 is a possible D gene (6 bases). The germline V gene has CDR1 SGHTA and CDR2 FQGNSA. CDR3 length: 19 amino acids. The V and J ends lost 2 bases and 4 bases respectively, with 24 bases between them. Written as DNA, the CDR3 is TGTGCCAGCAGCTTATGGGGGCGGATGGCCCTGGCCTCCGGAAACACCATATATTTT. Protein: CASSLWGRMALASGNTIYF.

This sequence joins TRBV15 and TRBJ1-2, with a weak D call TRBD1 (5 bases). Germline V gene data show CDR1 as LNHNV and CDR2 as YYDKDF (reference sequence). Trimming left V 1 base short and J 7 bases short, with 13 bases between. The CDR3 is 14 residues long. The CDR3 here is CATSRASGLGGYTF. CDR3 bases: TGTGCCACCAGCAGAGCCTCGGGGCTGGGTGGCTACACCTTC.

The chain combines TRBV6-6 with TRBJ1-2; D gene ambiguous. Trimming took off 6 bases at V and 2 bases at J, with 10 bases between the two ends. In germline, CDR1 is MNHNY, CDR2 SVGAGI (reference sequence). The CDR3 has 13 amino acids. The CDR3 spells CASSQTGNYGYTF. DNA for the CDR3: TGTGCCAGCAGCCAGACCGGGAACTATGGCTACACCTTC.

The chain uses TRBV7-2 and TRBJ1-4, with D tentatively TRBD1 (5 bases). The CDR3 runs 15 residues. The V and J ends lost 6 bases and 3 bases respectively, with 14 bases between them. Per the germline V gene, CDR1 is SGHTA and CDR2 is FQGNSA. The CDR3 region is CASRFTGGPNEKLFF. The CDR3 DNA reads TGTGCCAGCAGATTCACAGGCGGCCCTAATGAAAAACTGTTTTTT.

V gene TRBV5-5 combines with J gene TRBJ1-1; no firm D call. CDR3 length equals 13 residues. CDR1 and CDR2 from the germline V gene are SGHKS and YYEKEE (reference sequence). The V and J ends lost 4 bases and 3 bases respectively, with 10 bases between them. CDR3 loop: CASSGVSYTEAFF. The CDR3 coding sequence is TGTGCCAGCAGCGGGGTCTCGTACACTGAAGCTTTCTTT.

The chain has TRBV5-1 and TRBJ1-1; D might be TRBD1 (6 bases). Trimming took off 3 bases at V and 4 bases at J, with 10 bases between the two ends. Germline values: CDR1 SGHRS, CDR2 YFSETQ. The CDR3 runs to 13 residues. In DNA, the CDR3 is TGCGCCAGCAGCTGGGCAGGGGCCACTGAAGCTTTCTTT. Encoded protein: CASSWAGATEAFF.

The rearrangement joins TRBV9 to TRBJ1-2, with 9 nucleotides matching TRBD1. With V trimmed by 4 bases and J by 8 bases, 9 bases remained unmatched. CDR3 length: 14 residues. Germline assignment: CDR1 SGDLS and CDR2 YYNGEE. The DNA of the CDR3 is TGTGCCAGCAGCCCGGACAGGGGATTTAGGGGCTACACCTTC. Protein sequence: CASSPDRGFRGYTF. Variable domain in full (rest from reference TRBV9 and TRBJ1-2): DSGVTQTPKHLITATGQRVTLRCSPRSGDLSVYWYQQSLDQGLQFLIQYYNGEERAKGNILERFSAQQFPDLHSELNLSSLELGDSALYFCASSPDRGFRGYTFGSGTRLTVV.

The V call is TRBV14, the J call TRBJ2-7; 10 nucleotides align to TRBD1. The CDR3 is 15 amino acids. Germline-derived CDR1 and CDR2 are SGHDN and FVKESK. The ends lost 4 bases at V and 4 bases at J; junction bases unmatched: 7. Here the CDR3 DNA reads TGTGCCAGCAGCCCACCGGGACAGGGGAGGTACGAGCAGTACTTC. The encoded protein is CASSPPGQGRYEQYF. Drawing the rest from reference TRBV14 and TRBJ2-7, the complete variable domain is EAGVTQFPSHSVIEKGQTVTLRCDPISGHDNLYWYRRVMGKEIKFLLHFVKESKQDESGMPNNRFLAERTGGTYSTLKVQPAELEDSGVYFCASSPPGQGRYEQYFGPGTRLTVT.

This clone was seen once. The chain's CDR3 is CASSMLINTEAFF. In nucleotides, the CDR3 is TGTGCCAGTAGTATGCTCATCAACACTGAAGCTTTCTTT. The V gene is TRBV19, the J gene TRBJ1-1, with D hard to call. The CDR3 extends over 13 amino acids. Germline values: CDR1 LNHDA, CDR2 SQIVND (reference sequence). Deletions cut 3 bases from V and 2 bases from J, with 7 bases between.

This sequence joins TRBV10-3 and TRBJ2-7; D not resolved. This CDR3 spans 13 amino acids. Per the germline V gene, CDR1 is ENHRY and CDR2 is SYGVKD. The V gene lost 8 bases and the J gene lost 0 bases, with 11 bases spanning the gap. The CDR3 here is CAIRDTSSYEQYF. The CDR3 coding sequence is TGTGCCATCCGAGACACGTCCTCCTACGAGCAGTACTTC.

This clone rates as medium-sized. The chain uses TRBV11-2 and TRBJ1-5; 7 positions agree with TRBD1. The germline CDR1 and CDR2 sequences are SGHAT and FQNNGV. The CDR3 length is 14 residues. The ends lost 5 bases at V and 3 bases at J; junction bases unmatched: 4. The CDR3 region has the DNA TGTGCCAGCAGCGGGGGACAGCCCAATCAGCCCCAGCATTTT. This encodes CASSGGQPNQPQHF.